The 15 T cell receptor beta chains presented below share a single source sample, sequenced in a study of cytomegalovirus exposure and HLA in healthy donors. Using immunoSEQ multiplex PCR, the repertoire was profiled, and TCRdb retains in-frame clones only, with some absent. The data contain approximately 230,000 clones, roughly 87% of them singletons. Sequencing used PBMCs. The source of these receptors is a man aged 18 to 30 in good health and CMV-seropositive.

The CDR3: CATSRVTQGRDTQYF. The CDR3 bases are TGTGCCACCAGCAGGGTCACACAGGGACGGGATACGCAGTATTTT. This chain joins TRBV15 and TRBJ2-3, with D possibly TRBD1 on 6 matching bases. Per germline, CDR1 LNHNV and CDR2 YYDKDF (reference sequence). The V gene lost 3 bases and the J gene lost 6 bases, with 16 bases spanning the gap. CDR3 length: 15 amino acids. The full variable domain, rest sourced from reference TRBV15 and TRBJ2-3, is DAMVIQNPRYQVTQFGKPVTLSCSQTLNHNVMYWYQQKSSQAPKLLFHYYDKDFNNEADTPDNFQSRRPNTSFCFLDIRSPGLGDTAMYLCATSRVTQGRDTQYFGPGTRLTVL.

The genes are TRBV10-3 and TRBJ2-7; the D gene is possibly TRBD1 (7 bases). The CDR3 is 19 amino acids. CDR1 and CDR2 (germline): ENHRY, SYGVKD. V lost 3 bases, J lost 4 bases, and 28 bases lay in between. CDR3 nucleotides: TGTGCCATCAGTGACCGACAGGGAAGGCCCGCGGGGCCAAAATACGAGCAGTACTTC. Translation gives CAISDRQGRPAGPKYEQYF.

Comment on this clone: Other nucleotide sequences from this sample produce the same CDR3. The genes are TRBV5-1 and TRBJ2-3; the D is unclear. This CDR3 has 14 residues. Germline CDR1 reads SGHRS; CDR2 reads YFSETQ. V lost 0 bases to trimming and J lost 0 bases, with 5 bases between them. In DNA form, the CDR3 reads TGCGCCAGCAGCTTGGTTCCTAGCACAGATACGCAGTATTTT. This codes for CASSLVPSTDTQYF.

The V and J genes are TRBV6-6 and TRBJ1-4; 7 bases align to TRBD1. J was trimmed by 4 bases and V by 6 bases; bases with no gene match: 5. The CDR3 is 14 amino acids. Germline-derived CDR1 and CDR2 are MNHNY and SVGAGI (reference sequence). CDR3 DNA: TGTGCCAGCAGCTGGGGACAGATTAATGAAAAACTGTTTTTT. Translating it yields CASSWGQINEKLFF.

This chain uses TRBV7-9 with TRBJ2-2; no clear D. Trimming took off 0 bases at V and 6 bases at J, with 8 bases between the two ends. This CDR3 region has 14 residues. Germline V gives CDR1 SEHNR, CDR2 FQNEAQ (reference sequence). CDR3 sequence (DNA): TGTGCCAGCAGCTTAGCAGTGGCCTCCGGGGAGCTGTTTTTT. This translates into CASSLAVASGELFF.

The genes are TRBV5-6 and TRBJ1-1; maybe TRBD1 (5 bases). V lost 0 bases to trimming and J lost 6 bases, with 6 bases between them. Germline V CDR1 and CDR2: SGHDT, YYEEEE. This CDR3 spans 12 amino acids. The CDR3 nucleotides read TGTGCCAGCAGCTTGGGGGGCCCTGAAGCTTTCTTT. This encodes CASSLGGPEAFF.

The DNA for the CDR3 is TGTGCCAGCAGTTTATATGGTAGCGGGAGTCAAGAGACCCAGTACTTC. Residues: CASSLYGSGSQETQYF. J is TRBJ2-5 and V is TRBV28; 9 bases are a match to TRBD2. Germline-derived CDR1 and CDR2 are MDHEN and SYDVKM. The V gene end was trimmed by 1 base and the J gene end by 2 bases; junction bases not matched to a gene: 5. The CDR3 consists of 16 residues.

CDR3 residues: CASSSSGRRNTIYF. Written as DNA, the CDR3 is TGTGCCAGCAGCTCCTCAGGGCGGCGAAACACCATATATTTT. The chain carries TRBV6-5 and TRBJ1-3; TRBD1 is a possible D gene (5 bases). V lost 6 bases to trimming and J lost 5 bases, with 14 bases between them. The germline V gene encodes CDR1 MNHEY and CDR2 SVGAGI. The CDR3 length is 14 residues.

The chain carries TRBV5-1 and TRBJ1-4; 8 bases map to TRBD1. CDR3 length: 15 residues. Per the germline V gene, CDR1 is SGHRS and CDR2 is YFSETQ. V was clipped by 4 bases and J by 6 bases; unmatched bases: 8. This CDR3 is CASSPGTGRDEKLFF. CDR3 bases: TGCGCCAGCAGCCCCGGGACAGGAAGAGATGAAAAACTGTTTTTT.

The CDR3 loop is CASIGGGEGYNEQFF. In DNA form, the CDR3 reads TGTGCCAGCATTGGGGGTGGGGAAGGGTACAATGAGCAGTTCTTC. The chain carries TRBV28 and TRBJ2-1; D possibly uses TRBD1 or TRBD2 (5 bases each). The CDR3 is 15 residues long. CDR1 and CDR2 from the germline V gene are MDHEN and SYDVKM. V lost 7 bases and J lost 4, with 17 bases in between.

This rearrangement joins TRBV28 to TRBJ2-3, with 8 bases matching TRBD2. The V and J ends lost 2 bases and 2 bases, in that order; junction bases with no gene match: 6. CDR1 MDHEN and CDR2 SYDVKM come from the germline V gene. This CDR3 has 16 amino acids. CDR3 nucleotide sequence: TGTGCCAGCAGTTTAGGGGTAGCGGGACCCACAGATACGCAGTATTTT. It specifies CASSLGVAGPTDTQYF.

V and J are TRBV6-1 and TRBJ2-7; 7 bases are a match to TRBD1. The V segment lost 4 bases and the J segment 7 bases; nucleotides outside the gene matches: 13. Germline values: CDR1 MNHNS, CDR2 SASEGT. The CDR3 runs to 15 residues. The CDR3 spells CASSAGQTTMLEQYF. CDR3 DNA sequence: TGTGCCAGCAGTGCGGGACAGACTACGATGTTGGAGCAGTACTTC.

This chain links TRBV6-1 with TRBJ1-2; D is undetermined. Germline V CDR1 and CDR2: MNHNS, SASEGT. The CDR3 is 14 residues long. V shed 7 bases and J shed 0 bases, with 12 bases lying between them. The CDR3 nucleotides are TGTGCCAGCACATATTCGAGAGCTAACTATGGCTACACCTTC. Residues: CASTYSRANYGYTF.

The rearrangement joins TRBV15 to TRBJ2-1, with D perhaps matching TRBD2 (7 bases). The CDR3 loop spans 15 amino acids. V lost 0 bases and J 8 bases, leaving 14 bases between the germline ends. Germline V gene sequence: CDR1 LNHNV, CDR2 YYDKDF (reference sequence). The CDR3 spells CATSRDGQGRDEQFF. The CDR3 coding sequence is TGTGCCACCAGCAGAGATGGTCAGGGGAGGGATGAGCAGTTCTTC.

This clone was observed a handful of times. V is TRBV5-1 and J is TRBJ2-7; TRBD1 is a possible D gene (5 bases). CDR1 SGHRS and CDR2 YFSETQ come from the germline V gene. The length of the CDR3 is 12 residues. Trimming stripped 4 bases from V and 5 bases from J, with 10 bases between. CDR3 in DNA: TGCGCCAGCAGCCCCGACAGCCACGAGCAGTACTTC. Its translation: CASSPDSHEQYF.